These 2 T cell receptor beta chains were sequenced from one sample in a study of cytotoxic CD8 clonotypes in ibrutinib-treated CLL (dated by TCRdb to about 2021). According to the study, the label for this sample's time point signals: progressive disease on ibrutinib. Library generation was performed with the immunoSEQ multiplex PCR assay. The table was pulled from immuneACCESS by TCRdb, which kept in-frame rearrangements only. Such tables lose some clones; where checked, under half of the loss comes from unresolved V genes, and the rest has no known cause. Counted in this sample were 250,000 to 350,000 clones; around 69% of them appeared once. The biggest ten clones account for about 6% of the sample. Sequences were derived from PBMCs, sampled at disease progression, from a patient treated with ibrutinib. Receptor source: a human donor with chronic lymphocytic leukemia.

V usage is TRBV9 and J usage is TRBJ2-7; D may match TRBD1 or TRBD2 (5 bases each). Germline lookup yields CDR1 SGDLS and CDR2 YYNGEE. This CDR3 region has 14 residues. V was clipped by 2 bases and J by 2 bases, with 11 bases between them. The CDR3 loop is CASSVTGRPYEQYF. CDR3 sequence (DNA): TGTGCCAGCAGCGTTACGGGACGGCCCTACGAGCAGTACTTC.

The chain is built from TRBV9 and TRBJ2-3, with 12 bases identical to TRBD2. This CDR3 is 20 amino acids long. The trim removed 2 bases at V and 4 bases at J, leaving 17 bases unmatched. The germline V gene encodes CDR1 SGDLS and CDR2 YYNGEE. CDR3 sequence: CASSVRLAGASGSHADTQYF. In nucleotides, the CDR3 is TGTGCCAGCAGCGTGCGACTAGCGGGGGCATCGGGGTCCCACGCAGATACGCAGTATTTT.